Below are 23 T cell receptor beta chains sequenced from a single sample in a study of spatial heterogeneity in lung cancer. Study conclusions and caveats: Tumor mutation counts were tracked by expanded intratumoral alpha and beta TCR counts.

These receptors have no identified antigens. TCRdb recomputed calls from the 5' RACE reads with MiXCR, one row per CDR3 protein. Of some 4,700 distinct CDR3 sequences listed, 3.9% are singletons. Time point denoted: sample taken at primary tumor resection. The sample was lung tumor tissue, taken at surgery. These receptors originate from a female donor with early-stage non-small cell lung cancer.

In this sample, this clonotype is medium-sized. This chain connects TRBV20-1 to TRBJ2-3; possibly TRBD1 for D (6 bases). The CDR3 runs to 11 residues. Deletions cut 4 bases from V and 4 bases from J, with 6 bases between. Germline CDR1 is DFQATT and CDR2 is SNEGSKA (reference sequence). This CDR3 is CSATGADTQYF. CDR3 coding DNA: TGCAGTGCTACAGGGGCAGATACGCAGTATTTT.

This clonotype was seen at least ten times. V and J are TRBV28 and TRBJ1-2, with 7 positions matching TRBD1. Germline assignment: CDR1 MDHEN and CDR2 SYDVKM. J was trimmed by 6 bases and V by 10 bases; bases with no gene match: 8. The CDR3 has 12 amino acids. The CDR3: CATLDRVHGYTF. The CDR3 DNA is TGTGCCACCCTAGACAGGGTACATGGCTACACCTTC.

This clonotype is medium-sized (0.01 to 0.1%) by share. CDR3 amino acids: CSARAQTGAQPQHF. DNA for the CDR3: TGCAGTGCTAGAGCCCAAACAGGGGCTCAGCCCCAGCATTTT. The chain has TRBV20-1 and TRBJ1-5, with 7 bases lining up with TRBD1. Germline assignment: CDR1 DFQATT and CDR2 SNEGSKA (reference sequence). The CDR3 length is 14 residues. V trimming: 1 base; J trimming: 6 bases; junction bases outside the gene matches: 6.

By share of the sample, this clonotype is medium-sized. CDR3 bases: TGTGCCAGCAGTTCCTCCGACGGTAGCAATCAGCCCCAGCATTTT. This gives the protein CASSSSDGSNQPQHF. J is TRBJ1-5 and V is TRBV27; D unresolved. The CDR3 has 15 amino acids. The V end was cut by 4 bases, the J end by 0 bases, with 10 bases between. Germline V gene sequence: CDR1 MNHEY, CDR2 SMNVEV (reference sequence).

This clonotype was observed many times. The rearrangement links TRBV5-5 to TRBJ2-5; D ambiguous. Germline CDR1 and CDR2: SGHKS and YYEKEE (reference sequence). The CDR3 is made up of 12 amino acids. V was trimmed by 0 bases and J by 6 bases, leaving 6 bases between them. The chain's CDR3 is CASSLDSQTQYF. DNA of the CDR3: TGTGCCAGCAGCTTGGACAGCCAGACCCAGTACTTC.

This clonotype was picked up many times. This sequence joins TRBV10-3 and TRBJ1-5; D not resolved. The CDR3 is made up of 14 amino acids. CDR1 and CDR2 (germline): ENHRY, SYGVKD. Between the trimmed V and J ends, which lost 11 bases and 1 base, there was a span of 15 bases. The CDR3 DNA sequence: TGTGCCCTGCTGGTGAAGGCAAGCAATCAGCCCCAGCATTTT. The encoded protein is CALLVKASNQPQHF.

By share, this clonotype ranks as medium-sized. V gene TRBV3-1 combines with J gene TRBJ2-1; 12 bases are shared with TRBD2. The germline CDR1 and CDR2 sequences are LGHDT and YNNKEL (reference sequence). V was clipped by 1 base and J by 8 bases; unmatched bases: 3. This CDR3 is 15 amino acids long. For the CDR3, the DNA is TGTGCCAGCAGCCAAGGACTAGCGGGAGTGTATGAGCAGTTCTTC. It yields the protein CASSQGLAGVYEQFF.

Ten or more counts support this clonotype. The chain couples TRBV18 to TRBJ2-7; 8 nucleotides agree with TRBD2. The CDR3 loop spans 15 amino acids. From germline, CDR1 is KGHSH and CDR2 LQKENI. J gave up 2 bases and V 2 bases, and 5 bases lay outside the gene matches. The CDR3 sequence is CASSPSGSTPYEQYF. The CDR3 DNA reads TGTGCCAGCTCACCAAGCGGGAGTACCCCCTACGAGCAGTACTTC.

In this sample, this clonotype is medium-sized. The rearrangement links TRBV7-3 to TRBJ2-3, with TRBD2 identical over 10 bases. The CDR3 runs 14 residues. CDR1 is SGHTA, CDR2 FQGTGA, per germline. The J segment lost 5 bases and the V segment lost 5 bases, leaving 4 bases of the junction unmatched. CDR3 sequence reads: CASSGRTSGDTQYF. The CDR3 coding sequence is TGTGCCAGCAGCGGAAGGACTAGCGGAGATACGCAGTATTTT.

This clonotype was observed many times. The chain employs TRBV30 and TRBJ1-1; a weak D match, TRBD1 (5 bases). The V end lost 2 bases, the J end lost 3 bases, and 10 bases lay between the germline ends. This CDR3 is built from 13 residues. Germline V gives CDR1 GTSNPN, CDR2 SVGIG (reference sequence). CDR3: CAWSTQEYTEAFF. DNA for the CDR3: TGTGCCTGGAGTACACAGGAATACACTGAAGCTTTCTTT.

This clonotype was found many times. This chain uses TRBV6-1 with TRBJ2-3; TRBD2 matches at 11 bases. CDR3 length: 18 amino acids. Germline V gene data show CDR1 as MNHNS and CDR2 as SASEGT. The V segment lost 7 bases and the J segment 5 bases; nucleotides outside the gene matches: 17. The CDR3 DNA reads as TGTGCCAGCATCCCCAGAATAGCGGGAGGGAGGGGTGGAGATACGCAGTATTTT. Amino acids: CASIPRIAGGRGGDTQYF.

By its share, this clonotype is medium-sized. The chain has TRBV5-1 and TRBJ2-3; D gene uncertain. Trimming took 3 bases from V and 7 from J, leaving 18 bases between them. In germline, CDR1 is SGHRS, CDR2 YFSETQ. The CDR3 runs to 15 residues. CDR3 sequence (DNA): TGCGCCAGCAGCTACGAGGTTGGGAAAGGCTATACGCAGTATTTT. This codes for CASSYEVGKGYTQYF.

This clonotype was picked up many times. The chain recombines TRBV6-2 or TRBV6-3 with TRBJ1-4; TRBD1 agrees at 9 bases. The CDR3 contains 17 residues. Trimming took 4 bases from V and 8 from J; bases not matched to a gene: 14. The V gene's germline CDR1 is MNHEY and CDR2 SVGEGT. In DNA, the CDR3 is TGTGCCAGCAGTTGGTTTGACGTGGACAGGGGCCAGGAAAAACTGTTTTTT. Translation: CASSWFDVDRGQEKLFF.

This clonotype is labeled medium-sized. This chain uses TRBV4-2 with TRBJ1-2; possible D gene TRBD1, 5 bases. The CDR3 consists of 15 residues. Trimming shortened V by 3 bases and J by 2 bases, and 13 bases separated the two germline ends. The germline V gene has CDR1 LGHNA and CDR2 YNFKEQ. This CDR3 is CASSQDILANYGYTF. Here the CDR3 DNA reads TGTGCCAGCAGCCAGGACATATTGGCAAACTATGGCTACACCTTC.

Ten or more counts support this clonotype. One end of the junction varies from germline; a read error may be responsible. The CDR3 region has the DNA TGTGCCAGCAGTCTGAGGGAAGGTGGCTACAACTTC. This gives the protein CASSLREGGYNF. The rearrangement joins TRBV28 to TRBJ1-2; the D is unclear. CDR3 size: 12 residues. The germline gives CDR1 MDHEN, CDR2 SYDVKM.

Relative to its sample, this clonotype is medium-sized. The chain is built from TRBV24-1 and TRBJ2-6; D call uncertain. CDR3 length equals 14 residues. Per germline, CDR1 KGHDR and CDR2 SFDVKD. Deletions cut 3 bases from V and 0 bases from J, with 2 bases between. The CDR3 region is CATSDSSGANVLTF. The CDR3, as DNA: TGTGCCACCAGTGATAGCTCTGGGGCCAACGTCCTGACTTTC.

This clonotype was recorded at least ten times. Possible read error: a much larger clone is one base away. The CDR3 sequence is CASSLGGQNYGYNF. The CDR3 DNA follows: TGTGCCAGCAGTTTGGGGGGGCAGAACTATGGCTACAACTTC. This chain uses TRBV27 with TRBJ1-2; D might be TRBD1 (6 bases). The CDR3 has 14 residues. Germline V gene data show CDR1 as MNHEY and CDR2 as SMNVEV (reference sequence).

By proportion, this clonotype is medium-sized. The J gene is TRBJ1-1, the V gene TRBV28; D possibly corresponds to TRBD1 (5 bases). CDR1 is MDHEN and CDR2 is SYDVKM in the germline V gene. This CDR3 has 12 amino acids. The ends were cut back, 2 bases at V and 7 bases at J, with 8 bases in the middle. CDR3 protein: CASSLEGNEAFF. Here the CDR3 DNA reads TGTGCCAGCAGTTTAGAGGGGAATGAAGCTTTCTTT. The full variable domain, its missing parts supplied by reference TRBV28 and TRBJ1-1, is DVKVTQSSRYLVKRTGEKVFLECVQDMDHENMFWYRQDPGLGLRLIYFSYDVKMKEKGDIPEGYSVSREKKERFSLILESASTNQTSMYLCASSLEGNEAFFGQGTRLTVV.

The table lists this clonotype with many counts. The chain employs TRBV3-1 and TRBJ2-2; possible D gene TRBD2, 5 bases. There are 15 residues in the CDR3. Deletions cut 0 bases from V and 6 bases from J, with 11 bases between. The germline V gene has CDR1 LGHDT and CDR2 YNNKEL (reference sequence). CDR3 in DNA: TGTGCCAGCAGCCAAGAACCCGGGAAAGCCGGGGAGCTGTTTTTT. Encoded protein: CASSQEPGKAGELFF.

This clonotype has at least ten counts. The rearrangement uses TRBV28 and TRBJ1-5; TRBD1 agrees at 8 bases. Trimming took 7 bases from V and 6 from J; bases not matched to a gene: 8. CDR1 and CDR2 (germline): MDHEN, SYDVKM. The CDR3 is 14 amino acids. The CDR3 region has the DNA TGTGCCAGCACCCCGGGACAGGTACGTCAGCCCCAGCATTTT. Protein product: CASTPGQVRQPQHF.

This clonotype has at least ten counts. The chain links TRBV29-1 to TRBJ2-1; D is ambiguous. Germline CDR1 SQVTM, CDR2 ANQGSEA. This CDR3 region has 12 residues. With 3 bases removed from V and 7 bases from J, the gap between germline ends came to 10 bases. The CDR3 DNA follows: TGCAGCGTTGACTTTGTAGCAAATGAGCAGTTCTTC. Its protein product is CSVDFVANEQFF.

By share, this clonotype ranks as large (0.1 to 1%). The V and J genes are TRBV12-3 or TRBV12-4 and TRBJ1-2; D remains ambiguous. V lost 1 base to trimming and J lost 5 bases, with 8 bases between them. The CDR3 covers 13 residues. Written as DNA, the CDR3 is TGTGCCAGCAGTTTAGGGGAAAGGTATGGCTACACCTTC. It is translated as CASSLGERYGYTF.

The chain joins TRBV19 to TRBJ2-2; maybe TRBD1 (6 bases). The V end was cut by 6 bases, the J end by 2 bases, with 13 bases between. This CDR3 spans 15 amino acids. Germline loops: CDR1 LNHDA, CDR2 SQIVND (reference sequence). Written as DNA, the CDR3 is TGTGCCAGTAGGGCCGGGACAACCAACACCGGGGAGCTGTTTTTT. Translation gives CASRAGTTNTGELFF.